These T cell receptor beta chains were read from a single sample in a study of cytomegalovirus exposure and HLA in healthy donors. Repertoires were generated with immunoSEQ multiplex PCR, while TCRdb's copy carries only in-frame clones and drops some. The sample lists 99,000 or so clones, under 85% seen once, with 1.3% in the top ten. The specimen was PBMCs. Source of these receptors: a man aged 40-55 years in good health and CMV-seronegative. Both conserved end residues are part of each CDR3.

CASSLPSGELFF TRBJ2-2 TRBV7-9
CASSPDGDLDTQYF TRBJ2-3 TRBV4-1
CASRVERNQETQYF TRBJ2-5 TRBV28
CASSKRANTEAFF TRBJ1-1 TRBV6-5
CAISDRVNTEAFF TRBJ1-1 TRBV10-3
CASSLTETSYNSPLHF TRBJ1-6 TRBV27
CASSSQVSGNTIYF TRBJ1-3 TRBV2
CASSLSRQGHTEAFF TRBJ1-1 TRBV11-2
CASSYSVSSGYNEQFF TRBJ2-1 TRBV6-6
CASSPRLAGSYNEQFF TRBJ2-1 TRBV27
CASSLRQGGPYEQYF TRBJ2-7 TRBV27
CASSLVYRAETEKLFF TRBJ1-4 TRBV7-9
CASSTVPSNQPQHF TRBJ1-5 TRBV19
CASSSDSGFTGELFF TRBJ2-2 TRBV7-9
CASSYYGGEEEKLFF TRBJ1-4 TRBV6-5
CASSVDPLAGHTDTQYF TRBJ2-3 TRBV9
CASSLDPGSETQYF TRBJ2-5 TRBV7-7
CASSFQGGLVNEQFF TRBJ2-1 TRBV27
CSAVSRETQYF TRBJ2-5 TRBV20-1
CASSDLGRDEQFF TRBJ2-1 TRBV6-4
CASSAGTGGVSDTQYF TRBJ2-3 TRBV5-8
CASRSGSTFNEQFF TRBJ2-1 TRBV27
CASSRGDGGWNTEAFF TRBJ1-1 TRBV21-1
CASSLGGGYTF TRBJ1-2 TRBV7-9
CASSQQTVEGYTF TRBJ1-2 TRBV14
CASSQQVQGLVANEKLFF TRBJ1-4 TRBV4-1
CASSEFAGANSPLHF TRBJ1-6 TRBV25-1
CASSFRLAGNYEQYF TRBJ2-7 TRBV4-1
CASSVAMNTEAFF TRBJ1-1 TRBV6-1
CSVEQPGFSKNIQYF TRBJ2-4 TRBV29-1
CASSNPGLAGHNEQFF TRBJ2-1 TRBV11-2
CATSREDRGIQPQHF TRBJ1-5 TRBV15
CASSQRQGVGTYEQYF TRBJ2-7 TRBV5-5
CASHKLGGTGANVLTF TRBJ2-6 TRBV7-8
CASSPPDRNQPQHF TRBJ1-5 TRBV18
CASSQDRLDRGDEQYF TRBJ2-7 TRBV14
CSVAGGPYEQYF TRBJ2-7 TRBV29-1